Described below is a single TCR beta chain sequence and its context. Its antigen is unidentified. The germline V gene encodes CDR1 MNHEY and CDR2 SVGAGI. With 6 bases clipped from V and 3 bases from J, the junction kept 11 bases outside the gene matches. The CDR3 has 15 residues. This entry comes from a study of cytomegalovirus exposure and HLA in healthy donors. Study-wide background: An early data release held some 85 million unique TCRs from HLA-typed donors.

The study, taken as a whole, reports: It emerged from a later analysis that several of the most significant clusters appeared to be linked to common viral pathogens. TRBV6-2, TRBV6-3 and some other V segments were unresolvable in 87-base-pair reads.

The PCR made use of 60 Vbeta and 13 Jbeta primers. The assay was immunoSEQ multiplex PCR, and TCRdb's table has in-frame clones only and misses some. The sample records tens of thousands of clones, approximately 80% being singletons. This receptor was obtained from a woman aged 40-49 years in good health and CMV-seronegative. The chain uses TRBV6-5 and TRBJ2-7; 7 bases match TRBD2. Sequencing was performed on PBMCs. In DNA form, the CDR3 reads TGTGCCAGCAGACTTTACCGGGACTACAGCTACGAGCAGTACTTC. Translated: CASRLYRDYSYEQYF.